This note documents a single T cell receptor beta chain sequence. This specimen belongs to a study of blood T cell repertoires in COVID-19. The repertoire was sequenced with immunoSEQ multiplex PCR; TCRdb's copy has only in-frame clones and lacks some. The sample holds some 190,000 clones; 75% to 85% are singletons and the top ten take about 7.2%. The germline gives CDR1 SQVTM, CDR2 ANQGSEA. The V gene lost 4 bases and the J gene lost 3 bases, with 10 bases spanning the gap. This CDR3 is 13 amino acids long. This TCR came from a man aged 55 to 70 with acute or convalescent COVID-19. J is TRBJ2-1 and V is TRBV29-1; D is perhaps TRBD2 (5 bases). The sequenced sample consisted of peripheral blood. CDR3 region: CSVGETSYNEQFF. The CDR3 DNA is TGCAGCGTTGGGGAGACAAGCTACAATGAGCAGTTCTTC.